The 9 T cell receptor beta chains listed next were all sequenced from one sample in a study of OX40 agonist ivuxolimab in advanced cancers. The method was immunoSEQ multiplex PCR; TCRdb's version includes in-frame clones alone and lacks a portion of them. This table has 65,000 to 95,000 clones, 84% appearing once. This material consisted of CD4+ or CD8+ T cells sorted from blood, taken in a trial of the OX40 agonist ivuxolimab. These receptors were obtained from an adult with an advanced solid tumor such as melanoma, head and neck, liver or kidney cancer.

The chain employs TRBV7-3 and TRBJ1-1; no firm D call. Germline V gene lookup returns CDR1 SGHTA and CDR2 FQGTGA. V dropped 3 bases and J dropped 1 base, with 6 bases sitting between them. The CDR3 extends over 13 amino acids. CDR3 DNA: TGTGCCAGCAGCTTCGACAAGAACACTGAAGCTTTCTTT. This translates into CASSFDKNTEAFF.

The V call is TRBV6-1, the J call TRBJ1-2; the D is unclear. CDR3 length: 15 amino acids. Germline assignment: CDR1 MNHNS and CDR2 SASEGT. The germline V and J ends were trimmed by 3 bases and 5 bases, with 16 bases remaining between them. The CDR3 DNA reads TGTGCCAGCAGTGACTCTGTCGGAAAGATATATGGCTACACCTTC. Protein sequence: CASSDSVGKIYGYTF.

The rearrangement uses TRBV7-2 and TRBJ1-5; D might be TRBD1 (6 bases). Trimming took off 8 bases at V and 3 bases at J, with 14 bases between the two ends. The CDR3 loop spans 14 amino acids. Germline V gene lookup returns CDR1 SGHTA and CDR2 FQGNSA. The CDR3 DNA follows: TGTGCCAGCTCCCGACAGGCCCTCAATCAGCCCCAGCATTTT. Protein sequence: CASSRQALNQPQHF.

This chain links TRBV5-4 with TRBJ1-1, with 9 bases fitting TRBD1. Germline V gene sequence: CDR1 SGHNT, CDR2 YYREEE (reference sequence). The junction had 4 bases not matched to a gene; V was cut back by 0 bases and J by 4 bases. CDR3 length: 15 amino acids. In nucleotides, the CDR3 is TGTGCCAGCAGCTTGGACAGGGGGCGCGGCACTGAAGCTTTCTTT. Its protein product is CASSLDRGRGTEAFF. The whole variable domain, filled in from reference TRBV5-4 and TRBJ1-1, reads ETGVTQSPTHLIKTRGQQVTLRCSSQSGHNTVSWYQQALGQGPQFIFQYYREEENGRGNFPPRFSGLQFPNYSSELNVNALELDDSALYLCASSLDRGRGTEAFFGQGTRLTVV.

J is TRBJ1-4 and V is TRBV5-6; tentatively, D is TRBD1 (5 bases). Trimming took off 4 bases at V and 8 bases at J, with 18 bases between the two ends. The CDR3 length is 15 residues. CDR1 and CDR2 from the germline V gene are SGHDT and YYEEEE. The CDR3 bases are TGTGCCAGCAGCAAAATTAAGGGGAAAGGAGAAAAACTGTTTTTT. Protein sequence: CASSKIKGKGEKLFF.

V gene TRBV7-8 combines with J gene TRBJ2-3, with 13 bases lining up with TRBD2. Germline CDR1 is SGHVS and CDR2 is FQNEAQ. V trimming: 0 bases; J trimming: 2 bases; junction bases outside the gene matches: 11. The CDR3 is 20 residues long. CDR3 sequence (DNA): TGTGCCAGCAGCTTAGCCGCCCCCACTACTAGCGGGGGGGTCACAGATACGCAGTATTTT. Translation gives CASSLAAPTTSGGVTDTQYF.

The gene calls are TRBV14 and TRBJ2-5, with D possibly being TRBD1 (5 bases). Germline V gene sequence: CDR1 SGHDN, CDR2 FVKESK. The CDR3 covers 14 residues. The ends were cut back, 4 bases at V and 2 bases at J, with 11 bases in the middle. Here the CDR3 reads CASSRRVNQETQYF. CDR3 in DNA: TGTGCCAGCAGCCGCAGGGTGAATCAAGAGACCCAGTACTTC.

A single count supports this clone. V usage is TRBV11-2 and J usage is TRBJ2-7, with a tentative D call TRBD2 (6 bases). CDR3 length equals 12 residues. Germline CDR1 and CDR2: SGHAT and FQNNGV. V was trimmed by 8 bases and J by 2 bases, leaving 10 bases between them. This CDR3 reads CASGGLPYEQYF. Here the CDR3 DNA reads TGTGCCAGCGGGGGACTGCCCTACGAGCAGTACTTC.

CDR3 nucleotide sequence: TGTGCCAGAACAACCTCCCCGGCAGGGGCGGATTCACCCCTCCACTTT. As protein: CARTTSPAGADSPLHF. The chain employs TRBV2 and TRBJ1-6; tentative D call: TRBD1 (6 bases). The germline CDR1 and CDR2 sequences are SNHLY and FYNNEI. The CDR3 sequence is 16 residues long. Trimming removed 9 bases at V and 8 bases at J, with 23 bases between. Complete variable domain (other parts from reference TRBV2 and TRBJ1-6): EPEVTQTPSHQVTQMGQEVILRCVPISNHLYFYWYRQILGQKVEFLVSFYNNEISEKSEIFDDQFSVERPDGSNFTLKIRSTKLEDSAMYFCARTTSPAGADSPLHFGNGTRLTVT.